This is a list of T cell receptor beta chains from one sample in a study of cytomegalovirus exposure and HLA in healthy donors. The assay was immunoSEQ multiplex PCR, and TCRdb's table has in-frame clones only and misses some. The table has 150,000 to 200,000 clones, 70% to 85% seen once. The source material was PBMCs. The source is a man aged 50 to 60 in good health and CMV-seropositive. Each CDR3 is given with its conserved first and last residue. A D gene is named only where the DNA matches it firmly. Only part of the rows carry a size: once, few, many, or a class if the clone is expanded.

d_gene,v_gene,abundance,j_gene,CDR3aa,CDR3nt
TRBD1,TRBV6-5,.,TRBJ2-5,CASRSPGQGEETQYF,TGTGCCAGCAGGTCACCGGGACAGGGAGAAGAGACCCAGTACTTC
.,TRBV5-1,.,TRBJ2-2,CASSLDSTGELFF,TGCGCCAGCAGCTTGGACAGCACCGGGGAGCTGTTTTTT
TRBD1,TRBV15,.,TRBJ1-1,CATSRHQGARVNTEAFF,TGTGCCACCAGCAGACATCAGGGGGCGAGAGTGAACACTGAAGCTTTCTTT
TRBD1,TRBV4-1,.,TRBJ1-1,CASSPRQGSTEAFF,TGCGCCAGCAGCCCCAGACAGGGGAGCACTGAAGCTTTCTTT
.,TRBV2,few,TRBJ2-5,CASSDESKGLKETQYF,TGTGCCAGCAGTGATGAGTCAAAGGGGCTAAAAGAGACCCAGTACTTC
TRBD1,TRBV6-5,.,TRBJ1-2,CATTTRTGLYGYTF,TGTGCCACAACTACCCGGACAGGACTCTATGGCTACACCTTC
.,TRBV28,.,TRBJ1-1,CASEGNTEAFF,TGTGCCAGCGAGGGGAACACTGAAGCTTTCTTT
TRBD2,TRBV4-1,.,TRBJ2-1,CASSQGIAGGLSNEQFF,TGCGCCAGCAGCCAAGGGATAGCGGGGGGGCTGAGCAATGAGCAGTTCTTC
TRBD1,TRBV28,.,TRBJ1-1,CASTGTGARGVFWAFF,TGTGCCAGCACTGGGACAGGGGCTAGGGGGGTTTTTTGGGCTTTCTTT
.,TRBV25-1,few,TRBJ2-2,CASSVTGSNTGELFF,TGTGCCAGCAGTGTAACAGGGTCAAACACCGGGGAGCTGTTTTTT
.,TRBV7-2,.,TRBJ1-4,CASSLDYAEKLFF,TGTGCCAGCAGCTTAGATTATGCGGAAAAACTGTTTTTT
TRBD1,TRBV5-1,.,TRBJ2-7,CASSLRTGVGEQYF,TGCGCCAGCAGCCTCCGCACAGGGGTCGGCGAGCAGTACTTC
TRBD1,TRBV7-2,few,TRBJ1-6,CASSFSRDRGSSPLHF,TGTGCCAGCAGCTTTAGCCGGGACAGGGGTTCTTCACCCCTCCACTTT
.,TRBV6-6,.,TRBJ1-2,CASSYTRGGYTF,TGTGCCAGCAGTTACACTCGGGGTGGCTACACCTTC
TRBD1,TRBV10-3,.,TRBJ2-7,CAISESTRGIRYEQYF,TGTGCCATCAGTGAGTCGACCAGGGGGATTCGGTACGAGCAGTACTTC
.,TRBV2,once,TRBJ1-3,CASTLVGNTIYF,TGTGCCAGCACCCTCGTCGGAAACACCATATATTTT
TRBD1,TRBV5-4,few,TRBJ1-2,CASSAGQGGSGYGYTF,TGTGCCAGCAGCGCTGGACAGGGAGGTTCGGGCTATGGCTACACCTTC
TRBD1,TRBV7-9,.,TRBJ2-3,CASSLAVITGDEDTQYF,TGTGCCAGCAGCTTAGCCGTCATAACAGGGGACGAGGATACGCAGTATTTT
TRBD1,TRBV11-1,.,TRBJ2-7,CASSHAGTGGSYEQYF,TGTGCCAGCAGCCACGCCGGGACAGGGGGCTCCTACGAGCAGTACTTC
.,TRBV9,once,TRBJ2-7,CASSVTPGSYEQYF,TGTGCCAGCAGCGTAACCCCCGGCTCCTACGAGCAGTACTTC
TRBD1,TRBV25-1,.,TRBJ2-7,CASRGDRRGTYEQYF,TGTGCCAGCAGGGGGGACAGGAGAGGTACCTACGAGCAGTACTTC
TRBD1,TRBV13,.,TRBJ2-2,CASSFTGAGGELFF,TGTGCCAGCAGCTTTACAGGGGCCGGCGGGGAGCTGTTTTTT
.,TRBV27,few,TRBJ1-4,CASRSFGGGKLFF,TGTGCCAGCAGGAGTTTTGGGGGGGGAAAACTGTTTTTT
TRBD2,TRBV19,few,TRBJ2-7,CASSISGGSNEQYF,TGTGCCAGTAGTATTAGCGGGGGGTCTAACGAGCAGTACTTC
.,TRBV9,.,TRBJ1-5,CASSLGTGNQPQHF,TGTGCCAGCAGCTTAGGCACAGGCAATCAGCCCCAGCATTTT
.,TRBV5-4,.,TRBJ1-1,CASSRYTQNTEAFF,TGTGCCAGCAGCAGATACACCCAGAACACTGAAGCTTTCTTT
TRBD1,TRBV10-1,.,TRBJ1-4,CASGGKQGADETNEKLFF,TGCGCCAGCGGAGGAAAACAGGGGGCCGATGAAACTAATGAAAAACTGTTTTTT
TRBD1,TRBV29-1,.,TRBJ1-3,CSVGQGNGNTIYF,TGCAGCGTGGGACAGGGGAATGGAAACACCATATATTTT
TRBD2,TRBV2,.,TRBJ2-5,CASSEERGPYF,TGTGCCAGCAGTGAAGAGCGGGGGCCCTACTTC
TRBD1,TRBV4-3,once,TRBJ2-3,CASSQPGQHTDTQYF,TGCGCCAGCAGCCAACCGGGACAGCACACAGATACGCAGTATTTT
TRBD1,TRBV2,.,TRBJ2-7,CASSGDRGRFEQYF,TGTGCCAGCAGTGGGGACAGGGGGCGGTTCGAGCAGTACTTC
.,TRBV19,.,TRBJ1-1,CASKNMGGRGTEAFF,TGTGCCAGTAAAAACATGGGGGGGCGCGGGACTGAAGCTTTCTTT
.,TRBV6-6,.,TRBJ2-4,CASSTAQTQKNIQYF,TGTGCCAGCAGTACGGCTCAGACACAAAAAAACATTCAGTACTTC
TRBD2,TRBV4-3,few,TRBJ2-1,CASSQVLAGANNEQFF,TGCGCCAGCAGCCAAGTACTAGCGGGGGCCAACAATGAGCAGTTCTTC
TRBD1,TRBV2,.,TRBJ2-2,CASSDPPGQYTGELFF,TGTGCCAGCAGTGACCCTCCGGGACAGTACACCGGGGAGCTGTTTTTT
TRBD2,TRBV6-1,.,TRBJ2-3,CASSESGGAIDTQYF,TGTGCCAGCAGTGAAAGCGGGGGGGCAATAGATACGCAGTATTTT
TRBD2,TRBV27,.,TRBJ2-7,CASSLSRTSWLYF,TGTGCCAGCAGTTTATCGAGGACTAGCTGGTTATACTTC
TRBD1,TRBV6-1,.,TRBJ2-7,CASSEVQGAGSYEQYF,TGTGCCAGCAGTGAGGTACAGGGGGCTGGCTCCTACGAGCAGTACTTC
TRBD2,TRBV4-1,.,TRBJ2-7,CASSQDGRSGSSSYEQYF,TGCGCCAGCAGCCAAGACGGTAGGAGCGGGAGCAGCTCCTACGAGCAGTACTTC
TRBD1,TRBV12-5,few,TRBJ2-2,CASGFWTGVNGELFF,TGTGCTAGTGGTTTTTGGACAGGGGTAAACGGGGAGCTGTTTTTT
.,TRBV18,.,TRBJ2-5,CASAGQLQETQYF,TGTGCCAGCGCGGGACAGCTACAAGAGACCCAGTACTTC
TRBD1,TRBV11-2,few,TRBJ2-6,CASSPDRVRANVLTF,TGTGCCAGCAGCCCGGACAGGGTTCGGGCCAACGTCCTGACTTTC